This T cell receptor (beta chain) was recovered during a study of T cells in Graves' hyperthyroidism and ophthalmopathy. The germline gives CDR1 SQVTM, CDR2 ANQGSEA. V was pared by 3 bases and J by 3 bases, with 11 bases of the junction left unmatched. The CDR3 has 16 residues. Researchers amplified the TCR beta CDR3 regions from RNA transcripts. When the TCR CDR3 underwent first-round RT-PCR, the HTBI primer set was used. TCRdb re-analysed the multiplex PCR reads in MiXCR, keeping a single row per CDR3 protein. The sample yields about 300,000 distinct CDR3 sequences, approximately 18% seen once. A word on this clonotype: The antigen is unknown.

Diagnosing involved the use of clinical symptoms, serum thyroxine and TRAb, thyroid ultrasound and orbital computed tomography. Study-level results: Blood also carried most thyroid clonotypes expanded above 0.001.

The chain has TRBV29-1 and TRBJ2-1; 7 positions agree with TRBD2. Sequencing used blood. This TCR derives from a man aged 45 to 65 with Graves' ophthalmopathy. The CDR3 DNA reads TGCAGCGTTGATCGAGGGTGGCGGGAGTACTACAATGAGCAGTTCTTC. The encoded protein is CSVDRGWREYYNEQFF.